The 17 T cell receptor beta chains presented below share a single source sample, sequenced in a study of low-dose radiotherapy and immunotherapy resistance in tumors. Stated time point: after trial treatment. Regarding treatment: LDRT plus nivolumab, ipilimumab, low-dose cyclophosphamide and aspirin (RACIN trial). TRAV- and TRBV-specific primers primed first-strand cDNA, covering alpha and beta chains. A roughly 22-cycle PCR with a constant-region primer and V-primer adapter amplified TCRs. TCRdb itself ran the reads through MiXCR, one entry per CDR3 protein. The repertoire holds nearly 60,000 distinct CDR3 sequences, with 20% to 25% as singletons. Sequences were derived from PBMCs, sampled after low-dose radiotherapy plus immunotherapy. The receptors stem from a male donor with prostate cancer.

There are many counts of this clonotype. The J gene is TRBJ1-1, the V gene TRBV12-3 or TRBV12-4, with TRBD1 matching over 9 bases. The CDR3 loop spans 13 amino acids. The V gene end was trimmed by 6 bases and the J gene end by 9 bases; junction bases not matched to a gene: 8. As DNA, the CDR3 is TGTGCCAGCAGGCCACAGGGGGCTCTACAAGCTTTCTTT. Protein: CASRPQGALQAFF.

This clonotype was recorded many times. The V call is TRBV29-1, the J call TRBJ2-2; TRBD2 agrees at 11 bases. CDR1 and CDR2 from the germline V gene are SQVTM and ANQGSEA. V gave up 6 bases and J gave up 7 bases; unmatched junction bases: 7. This CDR3 is built from 14 residues. The CDR3 is CSVAGTSGFGELFF. DNA for the CDR3: TGCAGCGTGGCCGGGACTAGCGGTTTCGGGGAGCTGTTTTTT.

This clonotype occurred many times. The chain couples TRBV4-1 to TRBJ2-7, with TRBD2 matching 8 bases. Unmatched junction bases numbered 7, after V lost 1 base and J lost 2 bases. Germline CDR1 and CDR2: MGHRA and YSYEKL. The CDR3 extends over 16 amino acids. The CDR3 DNA reads TGCGCCAGCAGCCAAGGCGGGACTAGTCCGCCCTACGAGCAGTACTTC. This gives the protein CASSQGGTSPPYEQYF.

There are many counts of this clonotype. V usage is TRBV20-1 and J usage is TRBJ2-3, with TRBD1 matching over 10 bases. Germline CDR1 reads DFQATT; CDR2 reads SNEGSKA (reference sequence). The CDR3 is made up of 15 amino acids. Losses at the gene ends were 4 bases for V and 2 bases for J; bases not matched to a gene: 6. The CDR3 DNA reads TGCAGTGCTAAAACCGGGACAGGGGACACAGATACGCAGTATTTT. Translated, it gives CSAKTGTGDTDTQYF.

This clonotype was picked up many times. The J gene is TRBJ2-1, the V gene TRBV28; 9 nucleotides match TRBD1. From germline, CDR1 is MDHEN and CDR2 SYDVKM. CDR3 size: 15 residues. V lost 5 bases, J lost 8 bases, and 10 bases stayed unmatched. As DNA, the CDR3 is TGTGCCAGCAGTCGTCCCGGGACAGGGCGGGATGAGCAGTTCTTC. Residues: CASSRPGTGRDEQFF.

The table lists this clonotype with many counts. The V gene is TRBV12-3 or TRBV12-4, the J gene TRBJ1-5, with 7 bases lining up with TRBD1. The V gene end was trimmed by 6 bases and the J gene end by 6 bases; junction bases not matched to a gene: 5. The CDR3 runs to 13 residues. The DNA of the CDR3 is TGTGCCAGCAGCTTGGGGGACAGTCAGCCCCAGCATTTT. This sequence encodes CASSLGDSQPQHF.

The table lists this clonotype with a few counts. The CDR3 spells CASSQDTDRAYGYTF. CDR3 nucleotides: TGCGCCAGCAGCCAAGACACAGACAGGGCGTATGGCTACACCTTC. The chain joins TRBV4-3 to TRBJ1-2; 7 nucleotides match TRBD1. The CDR3 contains 15 residues. With V trimmed by 0 bases and J by 5 bases, 6 bases remained unmatched. CDR1 is LGHNA and CDR2 is YSLEER in the germline V gene.

A remark on this clonotype: Given a far larger clone just one base away, this is likely a sequencing read error. The V and J genes are TRBV27 and TRBJ1-2, with D perhaps matching TRBD1 (5 bases). The CDR3 is 11 amino acids. In germline, CDR1 is MNHEY, CDR2 SMNVEV (reference sequence). Trimming left V 10 bases short and J 3 bases short, with 9 bases between. The CDR3 protein is CATLGDYGYTF. CDR3 bases: TGTGCCACCTTAGGGGACTATGGCTACACCTTC.

There are many counts of this clonotype. V usage is TRBV7-6 and J usage is TRBJ2-3; maybe TRBD2 (6 bases). V was shortened by 3 bases and J by 0 bases, with 10 bases between the two germline ends. The germline V gene encodes CDR1 SGHVS and CDR2 FNYEAQ. The CDR3 loop spans 15 amino acids. This CDR3 reads CASSLPSASTDTQYF. As DNA, the CDR3 is TGTGCCAGCAGCTTGCCTAGCGCAAGCACAGATACGCAGTATTTT.

This clonotype rates as medium-sized. The rearrangement joins TRBV5-1 to TRBJ2-1, with D unclear. V shed 0 bases and J shed 0 bases, with 7 bases lying between them. Per the germline V gene, CDR1 is SGHRS and CDR2 is YFSETQ. This CDR3 comprises 15 residues. The DNA of the CDR3 is TGCGCCAGCAGCTTGGGGCAGGTCTCCTACAATGAGCAGTTCTTC. It encodes CASSLGQVSYNEQFF.

This clonotype has at least ten counts. The chain joins TRBV2 to TRBJ2-3; 12 bases align to TRBD2. The length of the CDR3 is 16 residues. V lost 5 bases and J lost 1; bases outside the gene matches: 4. The germline gives CDR1 SNHLY, CDR2 FYNNEI. CDR3 coding DNA: TGTGCCAGCAGTCTTCGGACTAGCGGGGGCACAGATACGCAGTATTTT. Protein sequence: CASSLRTSGGTDTQYF.

For this clonotype: A far larger clone is a single base away, which makes a read error likely. This rearrangement joins TRBV5-4 to TRBJ2-2; 10 positions agree with TRBD2. The CDR3 loop spans 15 amino acids. Germline lookup yields CDR1 SGHNT and CDR2 YYREEE (reference sequence). CDR3 protein: CTSSFRTSGAGELFF. The CDR3, as DNA: TGTACCAGCAGCTTTAGGACTAGCGGCGCCGGGGAGCTGTTTTTT.

This clonotype was detected ten times or more. The chain recombines TRBV29-1 with TRBJ2-5; 12 nucleotides agree with TRBD2. With 7 bases clipped from V and 6 bases from J, the junction kept 9 bases outside the gene matches. Looked up from germline, CDR1 is SQVTM and CDR2 is ANQGSEA. The CDR3 extends over 14 amino acids. CDR3 sequence: CSASLLAGGKTQYF. The DNA for the CDR3 is TGCAGCGCTTCTCTCCTAGCGGGAGGGAAGACCCAGTACTTC.

This clonotype was found many times. The CDR3 coding sequence is TGTGCCTGGGAGGACGCGGGCACAGATACGCAGTATTTT. This translates into CAWEDAGTDTQYF. This chain links TRBV30 with TRBJ2-3; D not resolved. This CDR3 is built from 13 residues. Trimming left V 5 bases short and J 1 base short, with 10 bases between. CDR1 and CDR2 from the germline V gene are GTSNPN and SVGIG (reference sequence).

The sample holds many counts of this clonotype. The genes are TRBV9 and TRBJ2-1, with 7 nucleotides matching TRBD1. Germline trimming cut 1 base from V and 8 bases from J; bases unmatched to any gene: 9. CDR3 size: 15 residues. Germline values: CDR1 SGDLS, CDR2 YYNGEE. CDR3 sequence (DNA): TGTGCCAGCAGCGTAACCGGGACAGAAGGGGATGAGCAGTTCTTC. Amino acid sequence: CASSVTGTEGDEQFF.

The chain combines TRBV19 with TRBJ2-5, with D possibly matching TRBD2 (6 bases). The CDR3 has 17 amino acids. Germline V gene data show CDR1 as LNHDA and CDR2 as SQIVND (reference sequence). The ends were cut back, 3 bases at V and 2 bases at J, with 19 bases in the middle. The CDR3 coding sequence is TGTGCCAGTAGTATCGACCTCACAACTAGCTTTCAAGAGACCCAGTACTTC. The encoded protein is CASSIDLTTSFQETQYF.

Regarding this clonotype: A far larger clone lies a single base away; this is likely a read error. The V gene is TRBV28, the J gene TRBJ2-1; no clear D. This CDR3 has 11 residues. From germline, CDR1 is MDHEN and CDR2 SYDVKM. V was shortened by 3 bases and J by 10 bases, with 7 bases between the two germline ends. The CDR3 region has the DNA TGTGCCAGCAGTTTTAAAAACGAGCAGTTCTTC. The encoded protein is CASSFKNEQFF.